This T cell receptor beta chain was captured by sequencing in a study of cytomegalovirus exposure and HLA in healthy donors. The CDR3 consists of 20 residues. CDR1 is MGHRA and CDR2 is YSYEKL in the germline V gene. The trim removed 1 base at V and 1 base at J, leaving 18 bases unmatched. Vbeta (60) and Jbeta (13) primers were used in the PCR. TCRdb's copy holds only in-frame clones and misses some; the assay was immunoSEQ multiplex PCR. The repertoire holds 180,000 or so clones, with 65% to 85% as singletons. V is TRBV4-1 and J is TRBJ1-1, with 7 bases fitting TRBD1. The receptor was derived from a girl aged 10 to 17 in good health and CMV-seropositive. Sequencing was done on a sample of PBMCs. CDR3 in amino acids: CASSQGQGHLASPRNTEAFF. The CDR3 bases are TGCGCCAGCAGCCAAGGACAGGGTCATTTAGCTTCCCCTCGGAACACTGAAGCTTTCTTT.